Presented here are 24 T cell receptor beta chains from one specimen sequenced in a study of T-cell memory formation after mild COVID-19. TCRdb reprocessed the 5' RACE reads with MiXCR, giving one entry per CDR3 protein. Among about 320,000 distinct CDR3 sequences listed, 13% to 15% were seen once. Specimen: PBMCs or a T cell subset sorted from them (not recorded which). The receptors shown here come from a man between 18 and 35 years old who had mild COVID-19 (a few samples of this study predate the infection). Cell type and time point are not known.

V is TRBV12-3 or TRBV12-4 and J is TRBJ1-1; D possibly corresponds to TRBD1 (5 bases). V lost 6 bases to trimming and J lost 5 bases, with 16 bases between them. This CDR3 is built from 14 residues. CDR3 loop: CASSPTWGETEAFF. As DNA, the CDR3 is TGTGCCAGCAGCCCAACCTGGGGGGAAACTGAAGCTTTCTTT.

J is TRBJ2-5 and V is TRBV5-1; 12 positions agree with TRBD1. V gave up 4 bases and J gave up 5 bases; unmatched junction bases: 6. The CDR3 has 15 residues. Germline lookup yields CDR1 SGHRS and CDR2 YFSETQ. The CDR3: CASSGGQGARETQYF. In DNA form, the CDR3 reads TGCGCCAGCAGCGGGGGACAGGGGGCAAGGGAGACCCAGTACTTC.

This clonotype was observed a few times. This chain connects TRBV4-1 to TRBJ2-7, with 8 positions matching TRBD1. The J segment lost 4 bases and the V segment lost 3 bases, leaving 8 bases of the junction unmatched. Germline CDR1 MGHRA, CDR2 YSYEKL. This CDR3 region has 15 residues. CDR3 sequence reads: CASSHRPGGPYEQYV. CDR3 bases: TGCGCCAGCAGCCACCGGCCAGGGGGCCCTTACGAGCAGTACGTC.

The sample holds a few counts of this clonotype. The chain has TRBV5-5 and TRBJ2-6; no clear D. CDR3 length: 12 amino acids. Trimming took off 4 bases at V and 13 bases at J, with 12 bases between the two ends. CDR1 SGHKS and CDR2 YYEKEE come from the germline V gene (reference sequence). Here the CDR3 reads CASSPQDGVLTF. CDR3 bases: TGTGCCAGCAGCCCTCAAGACGGGGTCCTGACTTTC.

J is TRBJ2-1 and V is TRBV12-3 or TRBV12-4; TRBD2 matches 9 bases. V dropped 6 bases and J dropped 2; count of bases not matched to a gene: 11. CDR3 length: 17 residues. CDR3 protein: CASRGLADLSTYNEQFF. The CDR3 region has the DNA TGTGCCAGCAGGGGACTAGCCGATTTGAGCACCTACAATGAGCAGTTCTTC.

Only a few counts were recorded for this clonotype. This sequence joins TRBV4-1 and TRBJ2-7; 13 nucleotides agree with TRBD2. The trim removed 1 base at V and 0 bases at J, leaving 3 bases unmatched. The CDR3 extends over 17 amino acids. Germline V gives CDR1 MGHRA, CDR2 YSYEKL. CDR3 protein: CASSQVWTSGGSYEQYF. CDR3 nucleotide sequence: TGCGCCAGCAGCCAAGTATGGACTAGCGGGGGCTCCTACGAGCAGTACTTC.

This rearrangement joins TRBV9 to TRBJ1-6; 9 positions match TRBD1. Germline assignment: CDR1 SGDLS and CDR2 YYNGEE. Trimming took 3 bases from V and 8 from J; bases not matched to a gene: 3. The CDR3 loop spans 14 amino acids. The CDR3 coding sequence is TGTGCCAGCAGCGACGGACAGGGGTATTCACCCCTCCACTTT. Encoded protein: CASSDGQGYSPLHF.

The V and J genes are TRBV5-1 and TRBJ1-6; TRBD1 agrees at 9 bases. Trimming cost V 1 base and J 7 bases; bases outside gene matches: 3. CDR1 is SGHRS and CDR2 is YFSETQ in the germline V gene. This CDR3 comprises 15 residues. As DNA, the CDR3 is TGCGCCAGCAGCTTGCGGACAGGGGTAAATTCACCCCTCCACTTT. Protein: CASSLRTGVNSPLHF.

This chain links TRBV5-1 with TRBJ1-2, with D possibly matching TRBD1 (6 bases). The ends were cut back, 3 bases at V and 4 bases at J, with 13 bases in the middle. The germline CDR1 and CDR2 sequences are SGHRS and YFSETQ. The CDR3 has 14 amino acids. CDR3 protein: CASSSWTDPYGYTF. The CDR3 nucleotides read TGCGCCAGCAGCTCTTGGACAGACCCCTATGGCTACACCTTC.

This clonotype was picked up a small number of times. The chain recombines TRBV5-1 with TRBJ1-2, with D uncertain. The CDR3 is made up of 14 amino acids. Per the germline V gene, CDR1 is SGHRS and CDR2 is YFSETQ. Trimming removed 2 bases at V and 5 bases at J, with 13 bases between. CDR3 protein: CASSFQVGKYGYTF. The CDR3 DNA follows: TGCGCCAGCAGCTTCCAAGTCGGCAAGTATGGCTACACCTTC.

The chain carries TRBV6-2 or TRBV6-3 and TRBJ2-2, with unresolved D. The CDR3 runs 17 residues. Germline V gives CDR1 MNHEY, CDR2 SVGEGT. V gave up 8 bases and J gave up 0 bases, with 19 bases separating them. CDR3 bases: TGTGCCAGCCGGACGGTCGGTGCGGTGACGAACACCGGGGAGCTGTTTTTT. It is translated as CASRTVGAVTNTGELFF.

This CDR3 reads CASSYSGQGEAGELFF. The CDR3 coding sequence is TGTGCCAGCAGCTACAGCGGACAGGGAGAGGCCGGGGAGCTGTTTTTT. The chain recombines TRBV11-3 with TRBJ2-2; 8 nucleotides line up with TRBD1. V was clipped by 4 bases and J by 6 bases; unmatched bases: 10. This CDR3 contains 16 residues. CDR1 and CDR2 from the germline V gene are SGHNT and YENEEA. Full variable domain (missing parts from reference TRBV11-3 and TRBJ2-2): EAGVVQSPRYKIIEKKQPVAFWCNPISGHNTLYWYLQNLGQGPELLIRYENEEAVDDSQLPKDRFSAERLKGVDSTLKIQPAELGDSAVYLCASSYSGQGEAGELFFGEGSRLTVL.

The table lists this clonotype with a few counts. The chain employs TRBV5-1 and TRBJ1-3; the D is unclear. CDR3 length: 18 residues. V lost 0 bases and J 0 bases, leaving 16 bases between the germline ends. In germline, CDR1 is SGHRS, CDR2 YFSETQ. The chain's CDR3 is CASSLASGSYSSGNTIYF. In DNA, the CDR3 is TGCGCCAGCAGCTTGGCTAGCGGAAGTTATTCCTCTGGAAACACCATATATTTT.

This clonotype came up a few times. J is TRBJ2-1 and V is TRBV5-1; TRBD2 agrees at 8 bases. J lost 7 bases, V lost 6 bases, and 12 bases had no gene match. CDR3 length: 15 amino acids. The germline CDR1 and CDR2 sequences are SGHRS and YFSETQ. For the CDR3, the DNA is TGCGCCAGCACCTTCGGGGGGGGCGGTTTAAATGAGCAGTTCTTC. Its translation: CASTFGGGGLNEQFF.

The chain combines TRBV4-2 with TRBJ1-1; 9 bases align to TRBD1. This CDR3 is built from 15 residues. J was trimmed by 5 bases and V by 1 base; bases with no gene match: 5. Germline V gene sequence: CDR1 LGHNA, CDR2 YNFKEQ. This CDR3 is CASSQGTGEETEAFF. DNA for the CDR3: TGTGCCAGCAGCCAAGGGACAGGGGAGGAGACTGAAGCTTTCTTT.

The table lists this clonotype with a few counts. This chain uses TRBV5-1 with TRBJ2-7; D not certain. This CDR3 has 14 residues. Trimming took 7 bases from V and 4 from J, leaving 18 bases between them. Germline values: CDR1 SGHRS, CDR2 YFSETQ. Here the CDR3 reads CASSNYRPIYEQYF. CDR3 sequence (DNA): TGCGCCAGCTCCAACTATCGTCCTATTTACGAGCAGTACTTC. Combining the CDR3 with reference TRBV5-1 and TRBJ2-7 gives the whole variable domain KAGVTQTPRYLIKTRGQQVTLSCSPISGHRSVSWYQQTPGQGLQFLFEYFSETQRNKGNFPGRFSGRQFSNSRSEMNVSTLELGDSALYLCASSNYRPIYEQYFGPGTRLTVT.

The chain joins TRBV7-8 to TRBJ2-1; 9 nucleotides line up with TRBD2. Germline trimming cut 1 base from V and 0 bases from J; bases unmatched to any gene: 7. The CDR3 has 18 residues. Germline V CDR1 and CDR2: SGHVS, FQNEAQ. CDR3 in DNA: TGTGCCAGCAGCTTAGGAAGAGCGGGGGGACTCTCCTACAATGAGCAGTTCTTC. This sequence encodes CASSLGRAGGLSYNEQFF.

The rearrangement joins TRBV6-2 or TRBV6-3 to TRBJ2-3, with 11 positions matching TRBD2. CDR3 length: 13 residues. Trimming removed 6 bases from V and 11 bases from J; junction bases left unmatched: 7. Germline V gives CDR1 MNHEY, CDR2 SVGEGT. The CDR3, as DNA: TGTGCCAGCAGCTCGGGACTAGCGGTGGAGCAGTATTTT. The encoded protein is CASSSGLAVEQYF.

The chain couples TRBV4-1 to TRBJ1-5; no firm D call. This CDR3 spans 18 amino acids. Per germline, CDR1 MGHRA and CDR2 YSYEKL. V was shortened by 0 bases and J by 0 bases, with 15 bases between the two germline ends. CDR3 residues: CASSQDFRRVDSNQPQHF. In DNA, the CDR3 is TGCGCCAGCAGCCAAGATTTCCGGAGAGTCGATAGCAATCAGCCCCAGCATTTT.

J is TRBJ1-3 and V is TRBV6-5, with TRBD1 as a possible D gene (5 bases). CDR1 and CDR2 (germline): MNHEY, SVGAGI. This CDR3 region has 19 residues. The ends were cut back, 0 bases at V and 0 bases at J, with 18 bases in the middle. The CDR3 sequence: CASSYSSFPGRLSGNTIYF. CDR3 DNA sequence: TGTGCCAGCAGTTACTCCTCGTTTCCGGGACGCCTCTCTGGAAACACCATATATTTT.

This clonotype was recorded a few times. The chain links TRBV29-1 to TRBJ1-5; D unclear. The V gene's germline CDR1 is SQVTM and CDR2 ANQGSEA. Trimming shortened V by 7 bases and J by 7 bases, and 11 bases separated the two germline ends. The CDR3 consists of 11 residues. CDR3 sequence: CSGHIRQPQHF. As DNA, the CDR3 is TGCAGCGGCCACATAAGACAGCCCCAGCATTTT.

The J gene is TRBJ2-3, the V gene TRBV6-2 or TRBV6-3; D may be TRBD2 (5 bases). Trimming pared 2 bases from V and 1 base from J, leaving 13 bases between. Per the germline V gene, CDR1 is MNHEY and CDR2 is SVGEGT. This CDR3 spans 16 amino acids. CDR3 nucleotide sequence: TGTGCCAGCAGTTACCGTCTCCTCGGGGGCACAGATACGCAGTATTTT. Amino acid sequence: CASSYRLLGGTDTQYF.

This clonotype has only a few counts. This chain joins TRBV5-1 and TRBJ1-1; the match to TRBD1 covers 10 bases. The CDR3 loop spans 15 amino acids. With V trimmed by 4 bases and J by 3 bases, 6 bases remained unmatched. The germline gives CDR1 SGHRS, CDR2 YFSETQ. The CDR3 DNA follows: TGCGCCAGCAGCGAGGCGGACAGGGGGGACACTGAAGCTTTCTTT. Its translation: CASSEADRGDTEAFF.

The sample holds a few counts of this clonotype. The rearrangement joins TRBV12-3 or TRBV12-4 to TRBJ2-2, with a possible D match to TRBD1 (6 bases). CDR3 length: 14 amino acids. V dropped 7 bases and J dropped 2 bases, with 11 bases sitting between them. CDR3 residues: CASTQQGNTGELFF. The CDR3, as DNA: TGTGCCAGCACCCAACAGGGAAACACCGGGGAGCTGTTTTTT.